Following are 29 T cell receptor beta chains from one sample sequenced in a study of T cells in Graves' hyperthyroidism and ophthalmopathy. TCR beta CDR3 regions were amplified from RNA transcripts. A set of HTBI primers served as the primers for a first-round RT-PCR of the TCR CDR3. TCRdb re-analysed the multiplex PCR reads in MiXCR, keeping a single row per CDR3 protein. The sample comprises approximately 300,000 distinct CDR3 sequences, about a sixth of which are singletons, and around 61% rests with the top ten. The sequenced material came from blood. These receptors were collected from a woman aged 55-70 years with Graves' ophthalmopathy.

This clonotype occurred a few times. The CDR3 DNA reads TGTGCCACCAGTCCCCAGAGCTACTTCTATGGCTACACCTTC. This translates into CATSPQSYFYGYTF. V and J are TRBV24-1 and TRBJ1-2; D remains ambiguous. Germline V lookup: CDR1 KGHDR, CDR2 SFDVKD. Trimming pared 6 bases from V and 4 bases from J, leaving 14 bases between. The length of the CDR3 is 14 residues.

Comments on this clonotype: Just one base apart from a much larger clone, this may be a read error. The V and J genes are TRBV13 and TRBJ1-2; possible D gene TRBD1, 5 bases. Looked up from germline, CDR1 is PRHDT and CDR2 is FYEKMQ (reference sequence). The CDR3 totals 13 residues. The CDR3 region has the DNA TGTGCCAGCAGCGTAAACAGGAACTATGACTACACCTTC. Protein: CASSVNRNYDYTF.

The V gene is TRBV4-1, the J gene TRBJ2-2; D not resolved. This CDR3 is built from 16 residues. Germline CDR1 is MGHRA and CDR2 is YSYEKL. With 1 base removed from V and 1 base from J, the gap between germline ends came to 10 bases. In DNA form, the CDR3 reads TGCGCCAGCAGCCAAGTGTTCCTTCTGAACACCGGGGAGCTGTTTTTT. This translates into CASSQVFLLNTGELFF.

This clonotype was observed many times. The chain joins TRBV11-2 to TRBJ2-7; 10 nucleotides align to TRBD1. This CDR3 comprises 15 residues. Per germline, CDR1 SGHAT and CDR2 FQNNGV. V lost 3 bases to trimming and J lost 7 bases; unmatched junction nucleotides: 9. DNA for the CDR3: TGTGCCAGCAGCTTCGCCGGGACAGGGGCGGAAGAGCAGTACTTC. Protein: CASSFAGTGAEEQYF.

This clonotype showed up many times. The CDR3 is CASSFERNTQYF. The CDR3 nucleotides read TGTGCCAGCAGTTTTGAGCGCAATACGCAGTATTTT. The chain employs TRBV12-3 or TRBV12-4 and TRBJ2-3; D is ambiguous. The CDR3 is 12 residues long. Trimming took off 3 bases at V and 7 bases at J, with 8 bases between the two ends.

Many counts were recorded for this clonotype. The V call is TRBV27, the J call TRBJ1-2, with D possibly being TRBD1 (5 bases). Between the trimmed V and J ends, which lost 8 bases and 4 bases, there was a span of 23 bases. Looked up from germline, CDR1 is MNHEY and CDR2 is SMNVEV (reference sequence). CDR3 size: 16 residues. The CDR3, as DNA: TGTGCCAGCGGAAGAGAGTCGGGACTGGGGGGCTATGGCTACACCTTC. It specifies CASGRESGLGGYGYTF.

This clonotype was counted ten times or more. This rearrangement joins TRBV3-1 to TRBJ2-5; D remains ambiguous. Looked up from germline, CDR1 is LGHDT and CDR2 is YNNKEL (reference sequence). V was clipped by 2 bases and J by 5 bases, with 9 bases between them. This CDR3 region has 13 residues. CDR3: CASSQNLGETQYF. CDR3 sequence (DNA): TGTGCCAGCAGCCAAAATTTAGGGGAGACCCAGTACTTC.

This sequence joins TRBV5-1 and TRBJ2-4, with a possible D match to TRBD2 (6 bases). V was trimmed by 0 bases and J by 8 bases, leaving 9 bases between them. CDR3 length: 13 amino acids. CDR1 is SGHRS and CDR2 is YFSETQ in the germline V gene. In nucleotides, the CDR3 is TGCGCCAGCAGCTTGGGGAGGGGCGACATTCAGTACTTC. The encoded protein is CASSLGRGDIQYF.

Many counts were recorded for this clonotype. The gene calls are TRBV20-1 and TRBJ1-4, with no clear D. V was cut by 7 bases and J by 0 bases, with 6 bases left in between. Germline V gene sequence: CDR1 DFQATT, CDR2 SNEGSKA (reference sequence). The length of the CDR3 is 12 residues. In nucleotides, the CDR3 is TGCAGTGGAGGAGCAACTAATGAAAAACTGTTTTTT. Its protein product is CSGGATNEKLFF.

This clonotype showed up just a few times. Relative to the germline gene, one junction end is altered; a read error may explain this. The chain links TRBV20-1 to TRBJ1-1, with a weak D call TRBD1 (5 bases). The CDR3 spans 14 residues. The germline gives CDR1 DFQATT, CDR2 SNEGSKA (reference sequence). The CDR3 sequence: CSARDGAMNTEALF. CDR3 coding DNA: TGCAGTGCTAGAGACGGGGCAATGAACACTGAAGCTCTCTTT.

In its sample, this clonotype was seen many times. V gene TRBV28 combines with J gene TRBJ1-5, with D perhaps TRBD1 (5 bases). V lost 4 bases to trimming and J lost 7 bases, with 14 bases between them. This CDR3 comprises 14 residues. Germline loops: CDR1 MDHEN, CDR2 SYDVKM. The CDR3 reads CASSWPGGGQPQHF. The CDR3 DNA follows: TGTGCCAGCAGTTGGCCGGGGGGAGGCCAGCCCCAGCATTTT.

The genes are TRBV7-9 and TRBJ2-7, with unresolved D. The CDR3 sequence is 18 residues long. V dropped 1 base and J dropped 4 bases, with 23 bases sitting between them. The germline V gene encodes CDR1 SEHNR and CDR2 FQNEAQ (reference sequence). This CDR3 is CASSLGLYTSLTPYEQYF. The CDR3 DNA is TGTGCCAGCAGCTTAGGCCTATATACGTCTCTCACCCCATACGAGCAGTACTTC.

This clonotype was seen many times. This chain links TRBV11-2 with TRBJ2-4; a weak D match, TRBD2 (6 bases). This CDR3 is built from 13 residues. V was cut by 4 bases and J by 6 bases, with 10 bases left in between. Germline CDR1 reads SGHAT; CDR2 reads FQNNGV. CDR3 amino acids: CASSSRRGNIQYF. For the CDR3, the DNA is TGTGCCAGCAGCTCCCGGCGGGGAAACATTCAGTACTTC. Based on the CDR3 plus reference TRBV11-2 and TRBJ2-4, the full variable domain is EAGVAQSPRYKIIEKRQSVAFWCNPISGHATLYWYQQILGQGPKLLIQFQNNGVVDDSQLPKDRFSAERLKGVDSTLKIQPAKLEDSAVYLCASSSRRGNIQYFGAGTRLSVL.

This clonotype was detected a few times. This chain connects TRBV24-1 to TRBJ2-3; 9 bases line up with TRBD2. Germline lookup yields CDR1 KGHDR and CDR2 SFDVKD. The CDR3 contains 17 residues. After removal of 2 bases from V and 4 bases from J, the junction contained 9 bases not matched to a gene. The CDR3 protein is CATSDSGVAGDPDTQYF. CDR3 in DNA: TGTGCCACCAGTGATTCCGGGGTAGCGGGGGACCCAGATACGCAGTATTTT.

This clonotype has just a few counts. The genes are TRBV27 and TRBJ2-2; D remains unclear. The germline CDR1 and CDR2 sequences are MNHEY and SMNVEV (reference sequence). V shed 9 bases and J shed 1 base, with 12 bases lying between them. The CDR3 is made up of 14 amino acids. Here the CDR3 DNA reads TGTGCCAGTTCACACGGCCTGAACACCGGGGAGCTGTTTTTT. Translation gives CASSHGLNTGELFF.

Concerning this clonotype itself: A clone one base away is much larger, so this may be a read error. V gene TRBV7-2 combines with J gene TRBJ2-2; TRBD2 matches at 11 bases. Germline CDR1 and CDR2: SGHTA and FQGNSA. The CDR3 is 18 residues long. Unmatched junction bases numbered 11, after V lost 0 bases and J lost 8 bases. CDR3 coding DNA: TGTACCAGCAGCTTAGCGGTGTGGGGACTAGCGGAAGGAGGGGAGCTGTTTTTT. Its translation is CTSSLAVWGLAEGGELFF.

A note on this clonotype: This may come from a read error, since a much larger clone is one base off. The chain has TRBV12-3 or TRBV12-4 and TRBJ2-3; no definite D call. The CDR3 is 14 residues long. As DNA, the CDR3 is TGTGCCGGCAGTTTTCGAGGCAGCTCTGGGGCGCAGTATTTT. Encoded protein: CAGSFRGSSGAQYF.

This clonotype was picked up many times. The chain carries TRBV9 and TRBJ1-1, with D unclear. Germline V gives CDR1 SGDLS, CDR2 YYNGEE. The CDR3 has 15 amino acids. V was cut by 0 bases and J by 0 bases, with 9 bases left in between. The CDR3 reads CASSVDSLLNTEAFF. The CDR3 nucleotides are TGTGCCAGCAGCGTAGATTCCCTTCTGAACACTGAAGCTTTCTTT. Full variable domain (remainder filled in from reference TRBV9 and TRBJ1-1): DSGVTQTPKHLITATGQRVTLRCSPRSGDLSVYWYQQSLDQGLQFLIQYYNGEERAKGNILERFSAQQFPDLHSELNLSSLELGDSALYFCASSVDSLLNTEAFFGQGTRLTVV.

The rearrangement joins TRBV7-8 to TRBJ1-4; D unclear. V lost 8 bases and J 6 bases, leaving 4 bases between the germline ends. This CDR3 spans 10 amino acids. Germline CDR1 is SGHVS and CDR2 is FQNEAQ. CDR3 sequence reads: CASGDEKLFF. The CDR3 DNA reads as TGTGCCAGCGGGGATGAAAAACTGTTTTTT.

This clonotype showed up just a few times. The chain is built from TRBV7-9 and TRBJ1-2; unclear D gene. This CDR3 has 14 residues. V lost 5 bases and J lost 1, with 11 bases in between. Germline V gives CDR1 SEHNR, CDR2 FQNEAQ (reference sequence). The CDR3 nucleotides read TGTGCCAGCAGCCCCCGTATGATTAACTATGGCTACACCTTC. It yields the protein CASSPRMINYGYTF.

This clonotype turned up a few times. This may stem from a read error, because a much larger clone lies one nucleotide away. The V call is TRBV7-2, the J call TRBJ2-3, with TRBD1 as a possible D gene (5 bases). CDR1 is SGHTA, CDR2 FQGNSA, per germline. V was trimmed by 7 bases and J by 4 bases, leaving 15 bases between them. The CDR3 is 14 residues long. In nucleotides, the CDR3 is TGTGCCAGCAACTCTGCCGTAGGGGCAGATACGCAGTATTTT. Protein sequence: CASNSAVGADTQYF.

At least ten counts were recorded for this clonotype. The rearrangement uses TRBV6-1 and TRBJ2-6; 7 bases map to TRBD2. CDR1 is MNHNS and CDR2 is SASEGT in the germline V gene. The CDR3 is made up of 16 amino acids. V was pared by 6 bases and J by 0 bases, with 5 bases of the junction left unmatched. CDR3 coding DNA: TGTGCCAGCAGCCAATGGGGGGGCTCTGGGGCCAACGTCCTGACTTTC. Translation gives CASSQWGGSGANVLTF.

This clonotype has a count of ten or more. V is TRBV20-1 and J is TRBJ2-5; D not certain. CDR1 is DFQATT and CDR2 is SNEGSKA in the germline V gene (reference sequence). Trimming shortened V by 2 bases and J by 1 base, and 11 bases separated the two germline ends. The length of the CDR3 is 14 residues. The CDR3 loop is CSARPRGTQETQYF. In DNA form, the CDR3 reads TGCAGTGCTAGACCTCGCGGTACCCAAGAGACCCAGTACTTC.

About this clonotype: This may arise from a read error, as a much more abundant clone is one base away. V is TRBV7-9 and J is TRBJ2-7; D is undetermined. The CDR3 extends over 12 amino acids. From germline, CDR1 is SEHNR and CDR2 FQNEAQ (reference sequence). CDR3 coding DNA: TGTACCAGCAGCTTAGGTACCCACGAGCAGTACTTC. This encodes CTSSLGTHEQYF. The variable domain in full, with the rest retrieved from reference TRBV7-9 and TRBJ2-7, is DTGVSQNPRHKITKRGQNVTFRCDPISEHNRLYWYRQTLGQGPEFLTYFQNEAQLEKSRLLSDRFSAERPKGSFSTLEIQRTEQGDSAMYLCTSSLGTHEQYFGPGTRLTVT.

The chain has TRBV7-9 and TRBJ2-1; 7 bases are a match to TRBD2. The ends lost 3 bases at V and 7 bases at J; junction bases unmatched: 9. The germline gives CDR1 SEHNR, CDR2 FQNEAQ (reference sequence). The CDR3 loop spans 15 amino acids. CDR3: CASSFGGSRTNEQFF. The CDR3 nucleotides are TGTGCCAGCAGCTTTGGCGGGAGCAGGACTAATGAGCAGTTCTTC.

The J gene is TRBJ1-5, the V gene TRBV19; the D gene is possibly TRBD1 (6 bases). This CDR3 has 13 amino acids. Trimming took 7 bases from V and 5 from J, leaving 12 bases between them. Germline assignment: CDR1 LNHDA and CDR2 SQIVND (reference sequence). CDR3 DNA sequence: TGTGCCAGTACAGGGGAGCCCTATCAGCCCCAGCATTTT. Its translation: CASTGEPYQPQHF.

This clonotype was observed many times. The rearrangement links TRBV18 to TRBJ2-7, with D possibly matching TRBD1 (6 bases). The germline V gene encodes CDR1 KGHSH and CDR2 LQKENI. Trimming cost V 2 bases and J 1 base, with 12 bases left between them. The CDR3 runs to 15 residues. CDR3 sequence reads: CASSPMAGESYEQYF. The DNA for the CDR3 is TGTGCCAGCTCACCAATGGCAGGGGAATCCTACGAGCAGTACTTC.

The rearrangement joins TRBV7-6 to TRBJ2-2, with D perhaps TRBD2 (7 bases). The V end was cut by 7 bases, the J end by 4 bases, with 10 bases between. The germline CDR1 and CDR2 sequences are SGHVS and FNYEAQ. This CDR3 comprises 13 residues. This CDR3 reads CASKGGATGELFF. CDR3 DNA: TGTGCCAGCAAAGGGGGGGCCACCGGGGAGCTGTTTTTT.

This clonotype was observed many times. The chain uses TRBV7-2 and TRBJ2-3; no firm D call. Germline CDR1 and CDR2: SGHTA and FQGNSA. The CDR3 length is 16 residues. Between the trimmed V and J ends, which lost 5 bases and 0 bases, there was a span of 15 bases. The CDR3 DNA follows: TGTGCCAGCAGCCCTAAGGCCTCTACTAGCACAGATACGCAGTATTTT. As protein: CASSPKASTSTDTQYF.